This entry describes one T cell receptor beta chain. Antigen specificity is unknown. The data are from a study of T cells in localized non-small cell lung cancer. Points from the study as a whole: Sequencing was restricted to one tumor region; therefore, heterogeneity remains possible. There were a median around 60 of the top 100 tumor clones appearing in adjacent lung.

Researchers cut adjacent lung at least 2 cm from the tumor margin, and it showed no atypia. This CDR3 has 16 amino acids. V was pared by 5 bases and J by 4 bases, with 10 bases of the junction left unmatched. Germline values: CDR1 LNHDA, CDR2 SQIVND (reference sequence). Repertoires were generated with immunoSEQ multiplex PCR, while TCRdb's copy carries only in-frame clones and drops some. The sample includes over a thousand clones, 26% seen only once; the top ten take roughly 8.8%. The sample in question was normal lung tissue next to the tumor, obtained before any cancer treatment. The V and J genes are TRBV19 and TRBJ2-1; 8 bases are shared with TRBD2. The clonotype originates from a male donor aged 60 or over with stage II lung adenocarcinoma. CDR3 loop: CASSPPGGGTYNEQFF. In DNA, the CDR3 is TGTGCCAGTAGTCCCCCCGGGGGGGGGACGTACAATGAGCAGTTCTTC.